The clone carrying this T cell receptor beta chain was counted between two and nine times. Its antigen is not known. V was clipped by 4 bases and J by 0 bases; unmatched bases: 7. Germline V lookup: CDR1 GTSNPN, CDR2 SVGIG (reference sequence). CDR3 length: 17 residues. The sample belongs to a study of CD8+ T cells in alopecia areata. Stated treatment: oral pan-JAK inhibitor, 5-10 mg twice daily. RNA extraction was followed by reverse transcription into cDNA, which acted as the sequencing template. Assay used: immunoSEQ multiplex PCR; TCRdb lists only in-frame clones, some missing. Found here are 80,000 to 100,000 clones, around 44% of them singletons; the top ten hold 15% to 20%. The study's findings and limits: Relative to normal scalp, lesional scalp, especially alopecia totalis/universalis, showed higher clonality. Patients showed less clear TCR sequence sharing than mice, possibly partly because of HLA diversity.

The clonotype was recovered from a human donor with alopecia areata. The material sequenced was CD8+ T cells sorted from blood, taken at week 24, from a patient treated with tofacitinib. The chain uses TRBV30 and TRBJ2-1; 12 bases agree with TRBD2. The DNA of the CDR3 is TGTGCCTGGATGGAGACTAGCGGGAGCGGCTCCTACAATGAGCAGTTCTTC. Translating gives CAWMETSGSGSYNEQFF.